Each of the 18 T cell receptor beta chains below was sequenced from the same sample in a study of T cells after yellow fever vaccination (dated by TCRdb to about 2019). Explained via the paper, the treatment or condition label denotes: live attenuated yellow fever vaccine strain. Library preparation used 5' RACE. TCRdb names Illumina NovaSeq 6000 as the instrument used. In TCRdb, the public reads were trimmed at Q25 with fastp and aligned with MiXCR, with productive beta chains retained. Every entry covers one CDR3 protein and lists the most common genes and DNA from its rows. The sample data list 170,000 or so distinct CDR3 sequences, and about a tenth of these were observed just once. The top ten clones comprise 35% to 40% of the sample. Sequencing used CD8+ T cells sorted from PBMCs, obtained 45 days after the yellow fever booster vaccination. Receptors originate from a man aged 18-30 years who received the YFV17D yellow fever vaccine.

This clonotype occurred a few times. The chain couples TRBV7-2 to TRBJ2-7; 7 bases are a match to TRBD2. The V and J ends lost 5 bases and 5 bases, in that order; junction bases with no gene match: 6. Germline V CDR1 and CDR2: SGHTA, FQGNSA. This CDR3 is 13 amino acids long. The CDR3 reads CASSMGGVNEQYF. DNA for the CDR3: TGTGCCAGCAGCATGGGGGGGGTCAACGAGCAGTACTTC.

This clonotype has just a few counts. This chain joins TRBV6-2 or TRBV6-3 and TRBJ2-1; D assignment may be TRBD1 or TRBD2 (6 bases each). Germline values: CDR1 MNHEY, CDR2 SVGEGT. CDR3 length equals 14 residues. Trimming stripped 7 bases from V and 2 bases from J, with 12 bases between. The CDR3 DNA reads TGTGCCAGCACACCGGGGGCCCCCTACAATGAGCAGTTCTTC. This sequence encodes CASTPGAPYNEQFF.

There are many counts of this clonotype. CDR3 in amino acids: CASSLYGGESSYEQYF. In DNA form, the CDR3 reads TGTGCCAGCAGCTTATATGGCGGGGAAAGCTCCTACGAGCAGTACTTC. This chain links TRBV7-2 with TRBJ2-7, with a possible D match to TRBD2 (6 bases). The CDR3 has 16 amino acids. V lost 2 bases to trimming and J lost 0 bases, with 14 bases between them. Germline CDR1 SGHTA, CDR2 FQGNSA.

This chain connects TRBV27 to TRBJ1-5; 8 nucleotides agree with TRBD1. Trimming at V came to 6 bases and at J to 5 bases, leaving 9 bases not matched to a gene. Germline lookup yields CDR1 MNHEY and CDR2 SMNVEV (reference sequence). The CDR3 runs 15 residues. The CDR3 bases are TGTGCCAGCAGGGCAGGGGGCGCTTATTATCAGCCCCAGCATTTT. It yields the protein CASRAGGAYYQPQHF.

This sequence joins TRBV12-3 or TRBV12-4 and TRBJ1-2, with D possibly TRBD1 on 5 matching bases. The CDR3 contains 12 residues. Trimming removed 7 bases at V and 7 bases at J, with 13 bases between. This CDR3 is CASTPGGGGYTF. In DNA form, the CDR3 reads TGTGCCAGCACCCCGGGGGGGGGTGGCTACACCTTC.

The table lists this clonotype with a few counts. The rearrangement links TRBV29-1 to TRBJ1-5; D remains unclear. CDR1 is SQVTM and CDR2 is ANQGSEA in the germline V gene. V dropped 1 base and J dropped 0 bases, with 19 bases sitting between them. CDR3 length equals 18 residues. The CDR3 spells CSVEGLEFRDYSNQPQHF. The CDR3, as DNA: TGCAGCGTTGAAGGGTTAGAATTTAGGGATTATAGCAATCAGCCCCAGCATTTT.

This clonotype was observed a few times. The rearrangement uses TRBV10-3 and TRBJ1-5; D is undetermined. The CDR3 runs 14 residues. The germline V gene has CDR1 ENHRY and CDR2 SYGVKD. V was trimmed by 5 bases and J by 0 bases, leaving 8 bases between them. The CDR3 region has the DNA TGTGCCATCAGTACTATGGATAGCAATCAGCCCCAGCATTTT. Translated: CAISTMDSNQPQHF.

This clonotype was seen a handful of times. The rearrangement links TRBV6-2 or TRBV6-3 to TRBJ2-5, with TRBD1 as a possible D gene (6 bases). CDR1 MNHEY and CDR2 SVGEGT come from the germline V gene. The CDR3 has 13 amino acids. V dropped 6 bases and J dropped 5 bases, with 13 bases sitting between them. CDR3 coding DNA: TGTGCCAGCAGAACAGGGCTCCTGGAGACCCAGTACTTC. The encoded protein is CASRTGLLETQYF.

This clonotype was detected a few times. The chain carries TRBV7-9 and TRBJ1-2, with D maybe TRBD1 (5 bases). Germline values: CDR1 SEHNR, CDR2 FQNEAQ (reference sequence). CDR3 size: 14 residues. The germline V and J ends were trimmed by 7 bases and 4 bases, with 16 bases remaining between them. The CDR3 spells CASTSRVYGYGYTF. Here the CDR3 DNA reads TGTGCCAGCACTTCCAGGGTCTATGGCTATGGCTACACCTTC.

This chain uses TRBV4-1 with TRBJ1-1; unclear D gene. CDR1 is MGHRA and CDR2 is YSYEKL in the germline V gene. CDR3 length equals 13 residues. V dropped 1 base and J dropped 6 bases, with 9 bases sitting between them. CDR3 DNA: TGCGCCAGCAGCCAAGGGGAGAGATCTGAAGCTTTCTTT. Protein sequence: CASSQGERSEAFF.

This chain uses TRBV12-3 or TRBV12-4 with TRBJ1-2, with no clear D. V shed 4 bases and J shed 4 bases, with 10 bases lying between them. CDR3 size: 13 residues. The CDR3, as DNA: TGTGCCAGCAGTTCCCCGGGCGCCTATGGCTACACCTTC. This translates into CASSSPGAYGYTF.

A few counts support this clonotype. The gene calls are TRBV19 and TRBJ2-7; D is unclear. CDR1 LNHDA and CDR2 SQIVND come from the germline V gene (reference sequence). V was cut by 3 bases and J by 1 base, with 13 bases left in between. The CDR3 is 15 amino acids. This chain's CDR3 is CASSILWGGSYEQYF. Here the CDR3 DNA reads TGTGCCAGTAGTATTCTCTGGGGTGGATCCTACGAGCAGTACTTC. Using reference TRBV19 and TRBJ2-7 for the parts outside the CDR3, the full variable domain is DGGITQSPKYLFRKEGQNVTLSCEQNLNHDAMYWYRQDPGQGLRLIYYSQIVNDFQKGDIAEGYSVSREKKESFPLTVTSAQKNPTAFYLCASSILWGGSYEQYFGPGTRLTVT.

The J gene is TRBJ2-3, the V gene TRBV7-2; 9 bases are shared with TRBD2. This CDR3 has 17 amino acids. V lost 1 base, J lost 4 bases, and 9 bases stayed unmatched. Germline CDR1 reads SGHTA; CDR2 reads FQGNSA. The CDR3 spells CASSLGVAGGHADTQYF. The CDR3 DNA reads as TGTGCCAGCAGCTTAGGAGTGGCGGGGGGGCATGCAGATACGCAGTATTTT.

This clonotype came up a few times. The CDR3 nucleotides are TGTGCCAGCAGTGAAAGGACGGGGGGTCCTTGGGATGAGCAGTTCTTC. It is translated as CASSERTGGPWDEQFF. J is TRBJ2-1 and V is TRBV6-1; 7 bases are shared with TRBD2. The CDR3 is 16 amino acids. From germline, CDR1 is MNHNS and CDR2 SASEGT. The V gene end was trimmed by 2 bases and the J gene end by 8 bases; junction bases not matched to a gene: 12.

This clonotype has more than one count but fewer than ten. The chain uses TRBV4-1 and TRBJ2-1; D might be TRBD1 (5 bases). The CDR3 is 15 amino acids. V lost 4 bases to trimming and J lost 5 bases, with 15 bases between them. The V gene's germline CDR1 is MGHRA and CDR2 YSYEKL. The CDR3 reads CASSPRRTPNNEQFF. CDR3 DNA: TGCGCCAGCAGCCCTAGGCGGACACCGAACAATGAGCAGTTCTTC.

This clonotype was seen a few times. The V gene is TRBV6-4, the J gene TRBJ2-3, with 9 bases identical to TRBD1. The CDR3 length is 15 residues. With 6 bases clipped from V and 0 bases from J, the junction kept 4 bases outside the gene matches. Germline V gene data show CDR1 as MRHNA and CDR2 as SNTAGT. Written as DNA, the CDR3 is TGTGCCAGCAGCCAACAGGGGGCCAGCACAGATACGCAGTATTTT. This translates into CASSQQGASTDTQYF.

The chain links TRBV7-9 to TRBJ2-1, with TRBD2 identical over 15 bases. V gave up 6 bases and J gave up 10 bases; unmatched junction bases: 10. The CDR3 is made up of 16 amino acids. CDR1 is SEHNR, CDR2 FQNEAQ, per germline (reference sequence). The CDR3 spells CASSYQPGLAGGEQFF. In nucleotides, the CDR3 is TGTGCCAGCAGTTATCAACCGGGACTAGCGGGGGGCGAGCAGTTCTTC.

This clonotype was recorded a few times. V is TRBV24-1 and J is TRBJ2-4; no clear D. Germline V CDR1 and CDR2: KGHDR, SFDVKD. V was pared by 0 bases and J by 8 bases, with 13 bases between. CDR3 length equals 15 residues. The CDR3 sequence is CATSDLLQKIYIQYF. CDR3 DNA: TGTGCCACCAGTGATTTGCTGCAGAAGATATACATTCAGTACTTC.